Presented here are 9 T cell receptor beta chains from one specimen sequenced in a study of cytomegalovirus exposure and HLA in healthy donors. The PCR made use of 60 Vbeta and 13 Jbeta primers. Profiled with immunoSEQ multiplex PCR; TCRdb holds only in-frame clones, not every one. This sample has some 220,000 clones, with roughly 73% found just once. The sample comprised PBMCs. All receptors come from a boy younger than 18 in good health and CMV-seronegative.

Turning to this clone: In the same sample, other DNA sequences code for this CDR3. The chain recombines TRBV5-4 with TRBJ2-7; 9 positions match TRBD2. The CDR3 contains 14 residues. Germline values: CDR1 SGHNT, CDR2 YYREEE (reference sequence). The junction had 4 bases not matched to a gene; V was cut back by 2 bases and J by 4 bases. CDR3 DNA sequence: TGTGCCAGCAGCTTAGCGGGAGGAAGATACGAGCAGTACTTC. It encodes CASSLAGGRYEQYF.

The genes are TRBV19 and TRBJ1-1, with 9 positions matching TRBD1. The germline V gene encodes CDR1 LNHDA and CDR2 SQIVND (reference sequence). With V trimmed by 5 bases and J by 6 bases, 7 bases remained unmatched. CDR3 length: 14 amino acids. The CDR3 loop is CASSSQGQGSEAFF. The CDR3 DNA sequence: TGTGCCAGTAGTTCACAGGGACAGGGCTCTGAAGCTTTCTTT.

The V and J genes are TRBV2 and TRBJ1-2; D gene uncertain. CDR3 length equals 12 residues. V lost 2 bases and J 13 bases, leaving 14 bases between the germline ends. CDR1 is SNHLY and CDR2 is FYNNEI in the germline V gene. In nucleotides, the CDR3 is TGTGCCAGCAGTGAATACAGCCTGGCAGGCACCTTC. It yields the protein CASSEYSLAGTF.

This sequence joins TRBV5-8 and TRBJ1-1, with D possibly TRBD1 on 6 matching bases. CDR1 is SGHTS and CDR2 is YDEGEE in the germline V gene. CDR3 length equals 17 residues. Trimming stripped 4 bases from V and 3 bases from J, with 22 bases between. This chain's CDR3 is CASSPTGTTAGDTEAFF. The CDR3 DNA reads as TGTGCCAGCAGCCCCACCGGGACAACAGCTGGGGACACTGAAGCTTTCTTT.

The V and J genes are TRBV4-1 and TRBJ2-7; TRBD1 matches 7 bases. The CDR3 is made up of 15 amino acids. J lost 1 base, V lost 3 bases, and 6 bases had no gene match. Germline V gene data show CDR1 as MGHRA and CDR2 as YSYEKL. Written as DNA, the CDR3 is TGCGCCAGCAGCCACGGACGGGACAGTTCCTACGAGCAGTACTTC. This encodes CASSHGRDSSYEQYF.

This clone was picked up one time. The CDR3 loop is CASRPNRGNTEAFF. The DNA for the CDR3 is TGTGCCAGCAGGCCTAACAGGGGGAACACTGAAGCTTTCTTT. This chain links TRBV6-6 with TRBJ1-1; TRBD1 matches 7 bases. The J segment lost 1 base and the V segment lost 6 bases, leaving 5 bases of the junction unmatched. The CDR3 totals 14 residues. CDR1 is MNHNY and CDR2 is SVGAGI in the germline V gene (reference sequence).

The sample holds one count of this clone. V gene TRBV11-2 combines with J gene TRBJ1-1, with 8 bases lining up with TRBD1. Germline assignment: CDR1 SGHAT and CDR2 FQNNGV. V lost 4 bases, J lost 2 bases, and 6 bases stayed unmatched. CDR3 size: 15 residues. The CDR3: CASSWTGSGNTEAFF. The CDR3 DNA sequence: TGTGCCAGCAGCTGGACAGGGTCGGGTAACACTGAAGCTTTCTTT.

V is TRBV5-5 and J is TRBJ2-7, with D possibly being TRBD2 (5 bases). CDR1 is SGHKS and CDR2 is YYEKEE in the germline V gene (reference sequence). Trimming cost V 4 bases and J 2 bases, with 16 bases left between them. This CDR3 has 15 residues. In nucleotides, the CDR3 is TGTGCCAGCAGCCAGGACCTAGCTCTGCCCTACGAGCAGTACTTC. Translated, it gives CASSQDLALPYEQYF.

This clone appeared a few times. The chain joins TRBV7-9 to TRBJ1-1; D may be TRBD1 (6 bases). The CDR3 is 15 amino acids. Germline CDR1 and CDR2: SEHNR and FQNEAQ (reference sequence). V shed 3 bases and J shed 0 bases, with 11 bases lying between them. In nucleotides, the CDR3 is TGTGCCAGCAGCTTTCCACAGGGAGTGAACACTGAAGCTTTCTTT. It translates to CASSFPQGVNTEAFF.